A single sample gave rise to the 27 T cell receptor beta chains below, sequenced in a study of cytomegalovirus exposure and HLA in healthy donors. This PCR relied on a set of 60 Vbeta primers and 13 Jbeta primers. TCRdb's copy holds only in-frame clones and misses some; the assay was immunoSEQ multiplex PCR. The repertoire consists of roughly 110,000 clones, with under 80% occurring once and the leading ten covering 3.5% to 5%. Sequencing was done on a sample of PBMCs. These receptor sequences come from a woman between 40 and 50 years old in good health and CMV-seropositive.

This rearrangement joins TRBV18 to TRBJ2-7; D not certain. This CDR3 spans 14 amino acids. The V and J ends lost 5 bases and 6 bases respectively, with 17 bases between them. Per germline, CDR1 KGHSH and CDR2 LQKENI. For the CDR3, the DNA is TGTGCCAGCTCATTCGCGCCCCCAGGTATCGAGCAGTACTTC. It yields the protein CASSFAPPGIEQYF.

The chain has TRBV5-4 and TRBJ2-7; TRBD1 matches 10 bases. Germline lookup yields CDR1 SGHNT and CDR2 YYREEE (reference sequence). The V segment lost 3 bases and the J segment 7 bases; nucleotides outside the gene matches: 10. The CDR3 has 15 residues. CDR3 nucleotides: TGTGCCAGCAGCTCGACCGGGACAGGGGCGAGGGAGCAGTACTTC. This sequence encodes CASSSTGTGAREQYF.

The genes are TRBV5-1 and TRBJ2-2, with 9 bases identical to TRBD1. Germline V lookup: CDR1 SGHRS, CDR2 YFSETQ. J lost 5 bases, V lost 1 base, and 9 bases had no gene match. The CDR3 has 17 residues. The CDR3 reads CASSLRLQGAGTGELFF. The CDR3 nucleotides read TGCGCCAGCAGCTTGCGCCTACAGGGGGCTGGGACCGGGGAGCTGTTTTTT.

This clone was seen a few times. The J gene is TRBJ2-7, the V gene TRBV2, with 10 bases lining up with TRBD2. Germline V gene sequence: CDR1 SNHLY, CDR2 FYNNEI. CDR3 length: 15 amino acids. J gave up 3 bases and V 2 bases, and 4 bases lay outside the gene matches. In nucleotides, the CDR3 is TGTGCCAGCAGTGAAAGGGGACTAGCGCGCTACGAGCAGTACTTC. It encodes CASSERGLARYEQYF.

V gene TRBV19 combines with J gene TRBJ2-1; tentatively, D is TRBD2 (5 bases). The CDR3 sequence is 16 residues long. Germline V gene sequence: CDR1 LNHDA, CDR2 SQIVND (reference sequence). The V end lost 5 bases, the J end lost 4 bases, and 18 bases lay between the germline ends. The CDR3 coding sequence is TGTGCCAGTAGTGGCAAGGAGGTCACTAGATACAATGAGCAGTTCTTC. It codes for CASSGKEVTRYNEQFF.

This sequence joins TRBV19 and TRBJ1-2, with 8 bases that match TRBD1. The CDR3 sequence is 15 residues long. Germline CDR1 is LNHDA and CDR2 is SQIVND (reference sequence). Trimming cost V 4 bases and J 4 bases; bases outside gene matches: 8. The DNA of the CDR3 is TGTGCCAGTAGTAAGGGACAGGCCGCGACCTATGGCTACACCTTC. Encoded protein: CASSKGQAATYGYTF.

CDR3 bases: TGTGCCAGCAGCCCTGCTAGCGGGGGGGAGACCCAGTACTTC. Translation: CASSPASGGETQYF. J is TRBJ2-5 and V is TRBV11-1, with 11 bases that match TRBD2. J was trimmed by 5 bases and V by 5 bases; bases with no gene match: 4. This CDR3 contains 14 residues. Germline values: CDR1 SGHAT, CDR2 FQDESV (reference sequence).

This chain uses TRBV7-2 with TRBJ1-2; D possibly corresponds to TRBD1 (6 bases). The germline V and J ends were trimmed by 2 bases and 6 bases, with 7 bases remaining between them. This CDR3 is 12 amino acids long. Germline V gene data show CDR1 as SGHTA and CDR2 as FQGNSA. The CDR3 DNA follows: TGTGCCAGCAGCTTACAGGGGAATGGCTACACCTTC. Amino acid sequence: CASSLQGNGYTF.

The J gene is TRBJ2-5, the V gene TRBV14, with unresolved D. The CDR3 spans 16 residues. Deletions cut 4 bases from V and 5 bases from J, with 20 bases between. Germline CDR1 reads SGHDN; CDR2 reads FVKESK. The CDR3 bases are TGTGCCAGCAGCCCTCCTCTTTCCGGCGTCAGGGAGACCCAGTACTTC. Protein product: CASSPPLSGVRETQYF.

The chain has TRBV5-1 and TRBJ2-5; D is perhaps TRBD1 (6 bases). The V end lost 4 bases, the J end lost 2 bases, and 12 bases lay between the germline ends. Germline lookup yields CDR1 SGHRS and CDR2 YFSETQ. This CDR3 is built from 14 residues. The CDR3 here is CASSPRDTQETQYF. As DNA, the CDR3 is TGCGCCAGCAGCCCACGGGACACGCAAGAGACCCAGTACTTC.

This chain connects TRBV5-4 to TRBJ1-6; 7 bases fit TRBD1. V shed 4 bases and J 7 bases; nucleotides not matched to a gene: 8. Germline CDR1 SGHNT, CDR2 YYREEE (reference sequence). This CDR3 spans 15 amino acids. The CDR3 sequence is CASSPADRPNSPLHF. DNA of the CDR3: TGTGCCAGCAGCCCGGCGGACAGGCCCAATTCACCCCTCCACTTT.

The chain has TRBV4-1 and TRBJ2-3; 15 bases are a match to TRBD2. Trimming at V came to 4 bases and at J to 4 bases, leaving 3 bases not matched to a gene. CDR3 size: 16 residues. Germline assignment: CDR1 MGHRA and CDR2 YSYEKL. This CDR3 reads CASSRTSGGAADTQYF. CDR3 nucleotide sequence: TGCGCCAGCAGCCGGACTAGCGGGGGGGCCGCAGATACGCAGTATTTT.

This clone appeared once. The chain has TRBV11-3 and TRBJ2-3, with TRBD2 matching over 10 bases. The CDR3 is 15 residues long. V was pared by 5 bases and J by 2 bases, with 4 bases of the junction left unmatched. Germline-derived CDR1 and CDR2 are SGHNT and YENEEA. CDR3 sequence (DNA): TGTGCCAGCAGCCCTAGCGGGGGTGCCACAGATACGCAGTATTTT. The encoded protein is CASSPSGGATDTQYF. The full variable domain, rest sourced from reference TRBV11-3 and TRBJ2-3, is EAGVVQSPRYKIIEKKQPVAFWCNPISGHNTLYWYLQNLGQGPELLIRYENEEAVDDSQLPKDRFSAERLKGVDSTLKIQPAELGDSAVYLCASSPSGGATDTQYFGPGTRLTVL.

The sample holds a few counts of this clone. This chain connects TRBV6-4 to TRBJ2-1; the D gene is possibly TRBD2 (6 bases). V shed 2 bases and J shed 13 bases, with 15 bases lying between them. This CDR3 contains 13 residues. Germline V lookup: CDR1 MRHNA, CDR2 SNTAGT. Here the CDR3 reads CASSDEGWGGQFF. The CDR3 nucleotides read TGTGCCAGCAGTGACGAGGGATGGGGAGGCCAGTTCTTC.

The genes are TRBV10-3 and TRBJ2-1, with 8 bases that match TRBD2. The CDR3 sequence is 14 residues long. Germline V lookup: CDR1 ENHRY, CDR2 SYGVKD. Germline trimming cut 5 bases from V and 5 bases from J; bases unmatched to any gene: 5. The CDR3, as DNA: TGTGCCATCAGTTCAGCGGGAGCGAACAATGAGCAGTTCTTC. Protein product: CAISSAGANNEQFF.

The chain uses TRBV30 and TRBJ2-3; weak D call: TRBD2 (7 bases). Germline-derived CDR1 and CDR2 are GTSNPN and SVGIG (reference sequence). Trimming took 3 bases from V and 2 from J, leaving 15 bases between them. This CDR3 spans 15 amino acids. CDR3 nucleotide sequence: TGTGCCTGGAGGGGGGGGCTAGCGGACACAGATACGCAGTATTTT. This codes for CAWRGGLADTDTQYF.

The genes are TRBV5-8 and TRBJ2-2; tentatively, D is TRBD2 (5 bases). The V and J ends lost 5 bases and 3 bases respectively, with 14 bases between them. The CDR3 covers 15 residues. Germline loops: CDR1 SGHTS, CDR2 YDEGEE. The chain's CDR3 is CASRRVIGDTGELFF. CDR3 sequence (DNA): TGTGCCAGCAGGAGGGTGATCGGGGACACCGGGGAGCTGTTTTTT.

The chain carries TRBV7-9 and TRBJ2-1; 9 bases align to TRBD2. With 8 bases clipped from V and 4 bases from J, the junction kept 9 bases outside the gene matches. The CDR3 sequence is 15 residues long. Germline loops: CDR1 SEHNR, CDR2 FQNEAQ (reference sequence). The CDR3 loop is CASSAGGEAYNEQFF. DNA for the CDR3: TGTGCCAGCTCGGCGGGAGGGGAAGCTTACAATGAGCAGTTCTTC.

The rearrangement joins TRBV6-1 to TRBJ2-2; D call uncertain. The V and J ends lost 0 bases and 4 bases respectively, with 9 bases between them. CDR1 and CDR2 from the germline V gene are MNHNS and SASEGT. This CDR3 is 15 amino acids long. The CDR3: CASSEAHKITGELFF. Written as DNA, the CDR3 is TGTGCCAGCAGTGAAGCCCACAAAATCACCGGGGAGCTGTTTTTT.

The chain joins TRBV7-2 to TRBJ2-1; no definite D call. Germline V CDR1 and CDR2: SGHTA, FQGNSA. The length of the CDR3 is 13 residues. The V and J ends lost 5 bases and 8 bases respectively, with 13 bases between them. The CDR3 here is CASSRFREDEQFF. For the CDR3, the DNA is TGTGCCAGCAGCCGCTTCCGCGAGGATGAGCAGTTCTTC.

The rearrangement joins TRBV5-1 to TRBJ2-5, with 7 bases aligning to TRBD1. The CDR3 extends over 13 amino acids. Germline trimming cut 4 bases from V and 11 bases from J; bases unmatched to any gene: 11. CDR1 is SGHRS and CDR2 is YFSETQ in the germline V gene. The CDR3 DNA reads TGCGCCAGCAGCACTCGGGACAGTGGGGAGCAGTACTTC. It codes for CASSTRDSGEQYF.

This clone was seen a few times. The chain uses TRBV13 and TRBJ2-5; TRBD1 aligns across 12 bases. The ends lost 5 bases at V and 6 bases at J; junction bases unmatched: 7. The CDR3 consists of 15 residues. The germline gives CDR1 PRHDT, CDR2 FYEKMQ (reference sequence). In nucleotides, the CDR3 is TGTGCCAGCAGCCCTGGGACAGGGGGCGCGAAGACCCAGTACTTC. It yields the protein CASSPGTGGAKTQYF.

In regard to this clone: A read error may account for a junction end that differs from germline. V gene TRBV7-7 combines with J gene TRBJ1-1, with 7 nucleotides matching TRBD1. Germline V gives CDR1 SSHAT, CDR2 FNYEAQ (reference sequence). CDR3 length: 17 residues. Written as DNA, the CDR3 is TGTGCTAGCAGCTTATCCAGGGGGAAAGGGTTTACCACTGAAGCTTTCTTT. As protein: CASSLSRGKGFTTEAFF.

This sequence joins TRBV6-4 and TRBJ2-1, with 9 bases matching TRBD1. Losses at the gene ends were 4 bases for V and 6 bases for J; bases not matched to a gene: 4. CDR3 length equals 14 residues. Germline V gene lookup returns CDR1 MRHNA and CDR2 SNTAGT. CDR3 region: CASSGGQGSNEQFF. The CDR3 DNA follows: TGTGCCAGCAGTGGGGGACAGGGAAGCAATGAGCAGTTCTTC.

This clone was counted a few times. V usage is TRBV5-1 and J usage is TRBJ1-6, with a possible D match to TRBD1 (5 bases). The CDR3 length is 15 residues. Trimming took 6 bases from V and 9 from J, leaving 19 bases between them. Germline-derived CDR1 and CDR2 are SGHRS and YFSETQ. This CDR3 reads CASNGDGGSGSPLHF. The DNA for the CDR3 is TGCGCCAGCAATGGGGATGGGGGGAGTGGTTCACCCCTCCACTTT.

This sequence joins TRBV6-5 and TRBJ2-3, with TRBD2 matching 8 bases. This CDR3 is 14 amino acids long. V lost 5 bases, J lost 5 bases, and 6 bases stayed unmatched. In germline, CDR1 is MNHEY, CDR2 SVGAGI. This chain's CDR3 is CASSNLAGKDTQYF. CDR3 coding DNA: TGTGCCAGCAGTAACTTAGCGGGGAAAGATACGCAGTATTTT.

The J gene is TRBJ2-2, the V gene TRBV4-1, with 12 bases aligning to TRBD2. V was pared by 0 bases and J by 4 bases, with 6 bases of the junction left unmatched. The CDR3 contains 18 residues. Germline lookup yields CDR1 MGHRA and CDR2 YSYEKL. CDR3 sequence (DNA): TGCGCCAGCAGCCAAGAAGCAGGACTAGCGGGACTCACCGGGGAGCTGTTTTTT. It specifies CASSQEAGLAGLTGELFF.